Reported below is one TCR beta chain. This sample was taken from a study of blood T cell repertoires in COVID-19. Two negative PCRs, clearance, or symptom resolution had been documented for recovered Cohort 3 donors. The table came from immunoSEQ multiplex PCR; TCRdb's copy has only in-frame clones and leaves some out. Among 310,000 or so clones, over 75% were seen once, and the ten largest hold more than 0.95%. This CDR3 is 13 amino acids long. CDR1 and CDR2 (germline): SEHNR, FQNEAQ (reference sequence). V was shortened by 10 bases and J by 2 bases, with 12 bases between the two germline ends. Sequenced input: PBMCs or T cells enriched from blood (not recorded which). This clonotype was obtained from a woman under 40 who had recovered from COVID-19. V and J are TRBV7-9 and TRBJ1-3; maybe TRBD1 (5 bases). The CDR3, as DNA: TGTGCCACTACAGGCGGGGCTGGAAACACCATATATTTT. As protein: CATTGGAGNTIYF.